Described below is a single T cell receptor (beta chain) sequence and its context. What it binds is not known. TCRdb analysed the 5' RACE reads with MiXCR anew, one entry per CDR3 protein. Among around 450,000 distinct CDR3 sequences listed, 20% were seen once. This CDR3 contains 17 residues. The J segment lost 0 bases and the V segment lost 5 bases, leaving 9 bases of the junction unmatched. The germline V gene has CDR1 KGHDR and CDR2 SFDVKD. This record comes from a study of T-cell memory formation after mild COVID-19. Across the study: TCR clusters largely stayed donor specific. Study-level findings and limits: Whereas later expanders leaned CD4+, clones contracting day 15 to 85 showed a balanced CD4/CD8 makeup.

The clonotype comes from an adult woman who had mild COVID-19 (a few samples of this study predate the infection). Cell type and time point are not known. The chain uses TRBV24-1 and TRBJ2-1, with 7 bases that match TRBD2. The sequencing sample was made of PBMCs or a T cell subset sorted from them (not recorded which). CDR3 nucleotide sequence: TGTGCCACCAGTGCTTCCGCGGGGGTTACCTCCTACAATGAGCAGTTCTTC. Its translation is CATSASAGVTSYNEQFF.